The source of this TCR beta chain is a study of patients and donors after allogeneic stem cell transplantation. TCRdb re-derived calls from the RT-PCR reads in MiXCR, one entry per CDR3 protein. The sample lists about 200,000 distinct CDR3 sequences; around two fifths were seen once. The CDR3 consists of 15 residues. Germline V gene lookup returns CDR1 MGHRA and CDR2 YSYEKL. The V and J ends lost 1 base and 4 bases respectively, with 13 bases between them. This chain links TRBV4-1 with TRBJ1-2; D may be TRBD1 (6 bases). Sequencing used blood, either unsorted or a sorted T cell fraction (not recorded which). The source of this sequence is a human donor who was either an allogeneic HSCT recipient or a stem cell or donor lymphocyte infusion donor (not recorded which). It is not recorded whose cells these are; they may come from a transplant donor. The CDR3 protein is CASSQGLPDSYGYTF. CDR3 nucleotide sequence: TGCGCCAGCAGCCAAGGTCTTCCGGACAGCTATGGCTACACCTTC.